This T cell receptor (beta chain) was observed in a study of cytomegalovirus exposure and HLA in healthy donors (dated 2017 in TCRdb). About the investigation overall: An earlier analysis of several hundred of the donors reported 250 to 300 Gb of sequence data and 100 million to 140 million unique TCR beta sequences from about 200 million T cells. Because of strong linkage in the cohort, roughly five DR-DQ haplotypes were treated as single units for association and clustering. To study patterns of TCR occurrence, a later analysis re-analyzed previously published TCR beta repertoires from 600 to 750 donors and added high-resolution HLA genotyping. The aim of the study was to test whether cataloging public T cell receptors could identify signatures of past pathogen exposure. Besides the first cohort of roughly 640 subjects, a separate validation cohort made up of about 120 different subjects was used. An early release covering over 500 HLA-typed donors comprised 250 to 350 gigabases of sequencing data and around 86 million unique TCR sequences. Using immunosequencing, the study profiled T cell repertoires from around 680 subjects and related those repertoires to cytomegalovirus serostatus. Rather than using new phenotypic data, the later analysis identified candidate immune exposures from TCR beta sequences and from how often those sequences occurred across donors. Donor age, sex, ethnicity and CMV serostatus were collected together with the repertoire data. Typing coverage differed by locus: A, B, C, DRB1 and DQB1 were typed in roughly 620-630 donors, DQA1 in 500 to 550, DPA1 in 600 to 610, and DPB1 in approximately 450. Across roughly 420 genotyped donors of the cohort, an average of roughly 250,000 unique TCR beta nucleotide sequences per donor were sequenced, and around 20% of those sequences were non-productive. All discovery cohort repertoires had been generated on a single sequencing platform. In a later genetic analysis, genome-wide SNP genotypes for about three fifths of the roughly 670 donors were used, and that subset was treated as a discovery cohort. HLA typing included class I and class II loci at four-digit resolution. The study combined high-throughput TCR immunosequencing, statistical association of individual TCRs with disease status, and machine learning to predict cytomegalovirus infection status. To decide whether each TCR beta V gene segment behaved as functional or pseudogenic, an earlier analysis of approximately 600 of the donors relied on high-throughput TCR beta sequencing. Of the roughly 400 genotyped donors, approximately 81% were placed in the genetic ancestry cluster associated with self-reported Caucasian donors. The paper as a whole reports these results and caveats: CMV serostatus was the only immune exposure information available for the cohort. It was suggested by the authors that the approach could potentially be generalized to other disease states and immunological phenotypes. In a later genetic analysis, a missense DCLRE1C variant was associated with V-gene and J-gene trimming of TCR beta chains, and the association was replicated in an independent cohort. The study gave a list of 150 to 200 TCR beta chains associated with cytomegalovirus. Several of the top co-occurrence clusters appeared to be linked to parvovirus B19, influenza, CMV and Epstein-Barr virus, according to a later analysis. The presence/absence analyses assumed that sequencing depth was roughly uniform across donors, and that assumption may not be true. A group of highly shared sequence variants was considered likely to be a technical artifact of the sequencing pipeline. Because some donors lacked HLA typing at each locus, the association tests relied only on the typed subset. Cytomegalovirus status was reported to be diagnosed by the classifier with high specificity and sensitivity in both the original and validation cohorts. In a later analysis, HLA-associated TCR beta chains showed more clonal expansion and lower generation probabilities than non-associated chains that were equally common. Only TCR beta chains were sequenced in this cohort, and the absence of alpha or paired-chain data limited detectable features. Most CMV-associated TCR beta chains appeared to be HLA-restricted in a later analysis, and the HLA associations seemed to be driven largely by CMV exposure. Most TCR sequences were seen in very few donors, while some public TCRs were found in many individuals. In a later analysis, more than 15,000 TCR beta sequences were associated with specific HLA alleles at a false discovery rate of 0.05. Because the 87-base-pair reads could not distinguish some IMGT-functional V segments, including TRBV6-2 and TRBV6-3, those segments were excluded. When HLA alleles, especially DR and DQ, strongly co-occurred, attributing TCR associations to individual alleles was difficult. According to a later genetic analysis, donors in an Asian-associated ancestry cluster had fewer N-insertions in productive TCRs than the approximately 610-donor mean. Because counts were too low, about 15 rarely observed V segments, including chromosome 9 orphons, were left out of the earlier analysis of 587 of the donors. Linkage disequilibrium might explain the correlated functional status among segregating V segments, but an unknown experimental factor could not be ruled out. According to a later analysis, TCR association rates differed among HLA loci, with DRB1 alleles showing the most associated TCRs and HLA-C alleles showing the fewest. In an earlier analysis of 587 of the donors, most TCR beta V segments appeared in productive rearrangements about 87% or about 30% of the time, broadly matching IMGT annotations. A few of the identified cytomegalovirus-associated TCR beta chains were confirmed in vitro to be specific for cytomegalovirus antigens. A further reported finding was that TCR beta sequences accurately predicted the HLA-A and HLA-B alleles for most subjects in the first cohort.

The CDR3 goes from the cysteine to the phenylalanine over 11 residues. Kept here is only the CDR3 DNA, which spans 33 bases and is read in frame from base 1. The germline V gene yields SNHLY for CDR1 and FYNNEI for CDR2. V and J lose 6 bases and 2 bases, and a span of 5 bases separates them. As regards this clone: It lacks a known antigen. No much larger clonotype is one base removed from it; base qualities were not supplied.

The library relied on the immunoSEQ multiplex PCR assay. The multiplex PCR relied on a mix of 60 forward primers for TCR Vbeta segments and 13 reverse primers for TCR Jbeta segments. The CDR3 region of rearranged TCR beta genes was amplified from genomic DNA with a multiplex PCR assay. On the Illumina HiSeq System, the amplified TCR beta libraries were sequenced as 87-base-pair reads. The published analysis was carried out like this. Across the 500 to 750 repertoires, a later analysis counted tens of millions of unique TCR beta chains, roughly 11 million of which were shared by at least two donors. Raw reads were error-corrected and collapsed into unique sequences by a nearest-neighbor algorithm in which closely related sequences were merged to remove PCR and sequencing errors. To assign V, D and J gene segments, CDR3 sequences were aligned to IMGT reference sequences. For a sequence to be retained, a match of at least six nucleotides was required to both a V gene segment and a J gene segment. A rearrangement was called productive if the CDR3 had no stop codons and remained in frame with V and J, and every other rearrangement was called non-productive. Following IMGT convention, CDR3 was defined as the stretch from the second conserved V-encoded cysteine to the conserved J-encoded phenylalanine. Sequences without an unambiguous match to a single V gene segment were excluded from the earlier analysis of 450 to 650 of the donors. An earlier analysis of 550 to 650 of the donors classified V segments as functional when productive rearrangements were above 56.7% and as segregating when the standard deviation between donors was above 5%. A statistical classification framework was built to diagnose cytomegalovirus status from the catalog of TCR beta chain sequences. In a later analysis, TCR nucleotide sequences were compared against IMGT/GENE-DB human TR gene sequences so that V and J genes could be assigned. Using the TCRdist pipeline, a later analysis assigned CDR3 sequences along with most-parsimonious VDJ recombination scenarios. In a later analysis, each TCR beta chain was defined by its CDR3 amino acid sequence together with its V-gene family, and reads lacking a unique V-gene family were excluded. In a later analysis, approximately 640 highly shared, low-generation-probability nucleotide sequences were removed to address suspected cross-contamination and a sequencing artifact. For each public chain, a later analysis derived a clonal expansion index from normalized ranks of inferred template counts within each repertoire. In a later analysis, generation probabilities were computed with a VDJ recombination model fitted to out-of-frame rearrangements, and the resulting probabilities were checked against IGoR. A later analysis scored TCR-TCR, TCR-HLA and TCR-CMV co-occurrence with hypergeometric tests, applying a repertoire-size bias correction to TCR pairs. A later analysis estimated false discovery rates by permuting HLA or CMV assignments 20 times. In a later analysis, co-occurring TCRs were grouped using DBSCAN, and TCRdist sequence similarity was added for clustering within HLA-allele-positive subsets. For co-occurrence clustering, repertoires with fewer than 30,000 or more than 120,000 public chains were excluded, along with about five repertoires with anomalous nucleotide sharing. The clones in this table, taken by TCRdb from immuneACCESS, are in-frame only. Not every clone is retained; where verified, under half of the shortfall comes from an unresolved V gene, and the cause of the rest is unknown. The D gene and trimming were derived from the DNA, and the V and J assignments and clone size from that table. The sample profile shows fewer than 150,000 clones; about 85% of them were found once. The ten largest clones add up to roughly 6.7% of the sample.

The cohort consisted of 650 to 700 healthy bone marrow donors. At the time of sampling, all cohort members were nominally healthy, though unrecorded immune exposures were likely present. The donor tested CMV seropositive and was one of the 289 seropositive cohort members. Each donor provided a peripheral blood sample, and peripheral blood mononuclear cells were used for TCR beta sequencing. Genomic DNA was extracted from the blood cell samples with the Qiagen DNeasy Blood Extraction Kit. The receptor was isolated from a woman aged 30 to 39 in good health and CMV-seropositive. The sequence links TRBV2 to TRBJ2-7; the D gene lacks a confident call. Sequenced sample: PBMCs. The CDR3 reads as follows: CASSPAYEQYF. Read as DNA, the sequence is TGTGCCAGCAGCCCCGCCTACGAGCAGTACTTC.